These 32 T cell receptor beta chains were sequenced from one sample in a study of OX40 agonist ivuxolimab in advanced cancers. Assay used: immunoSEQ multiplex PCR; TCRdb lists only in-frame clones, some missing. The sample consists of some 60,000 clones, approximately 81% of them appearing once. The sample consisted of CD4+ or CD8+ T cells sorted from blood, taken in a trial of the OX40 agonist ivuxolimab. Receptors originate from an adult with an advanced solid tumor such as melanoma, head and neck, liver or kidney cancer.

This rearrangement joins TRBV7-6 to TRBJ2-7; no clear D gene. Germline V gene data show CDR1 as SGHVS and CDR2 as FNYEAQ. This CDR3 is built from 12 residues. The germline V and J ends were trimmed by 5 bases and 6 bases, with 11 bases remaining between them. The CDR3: CASSGRVGEQYF. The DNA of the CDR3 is TGTGCCAGCAGCGGACGCGTTGGCGAGCAGTACTTC.

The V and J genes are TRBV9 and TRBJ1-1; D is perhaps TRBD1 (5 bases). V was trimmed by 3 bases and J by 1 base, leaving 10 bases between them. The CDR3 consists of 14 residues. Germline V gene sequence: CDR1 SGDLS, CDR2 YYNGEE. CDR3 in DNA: TGTGCCAGCAGCGCCGGGACGGAGAACACTGAAGCTTTCTTT. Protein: CASSAGTENTEAFF.

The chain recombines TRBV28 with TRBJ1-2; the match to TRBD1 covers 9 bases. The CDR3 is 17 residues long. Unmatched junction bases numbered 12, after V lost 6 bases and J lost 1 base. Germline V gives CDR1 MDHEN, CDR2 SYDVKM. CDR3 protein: CASSPLWDREYNYGYTF. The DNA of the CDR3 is TGTGCCAGCAGCCCACTCTGGGACAGGGAATATAACTATGGCTACACCTTC.

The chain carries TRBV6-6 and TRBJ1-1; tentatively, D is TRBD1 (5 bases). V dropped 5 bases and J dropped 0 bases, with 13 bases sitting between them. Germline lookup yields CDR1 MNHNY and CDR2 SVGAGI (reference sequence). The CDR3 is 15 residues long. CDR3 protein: CASSPAGRMNTEAFF. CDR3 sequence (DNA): TGTGCCAGCAGTCCCGCGGGACGGATGAACACTGAAGCTTTCTTT.

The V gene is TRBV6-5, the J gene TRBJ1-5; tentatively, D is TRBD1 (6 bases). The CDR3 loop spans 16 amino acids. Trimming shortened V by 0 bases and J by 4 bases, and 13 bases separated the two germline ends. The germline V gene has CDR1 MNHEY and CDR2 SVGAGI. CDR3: CASSYSSGAPNQPQHF. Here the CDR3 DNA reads TGTGCCAGCAGTTACTCGTCGGGGGCGCCGAATCAGCCCCAGCATTTT.

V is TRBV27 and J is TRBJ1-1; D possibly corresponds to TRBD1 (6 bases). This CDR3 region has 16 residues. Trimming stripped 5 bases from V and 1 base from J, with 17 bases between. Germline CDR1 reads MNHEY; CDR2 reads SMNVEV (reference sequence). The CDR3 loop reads CASSLGGARGNTEAFF. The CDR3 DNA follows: TGTGCCAGCAGTCTAGGGGGGGCGAGGGGGAACACTGAAGCTTTCTTT.

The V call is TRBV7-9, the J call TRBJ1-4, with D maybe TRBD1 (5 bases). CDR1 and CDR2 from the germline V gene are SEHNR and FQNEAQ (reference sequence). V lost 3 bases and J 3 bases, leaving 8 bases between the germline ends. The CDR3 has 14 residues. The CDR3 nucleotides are TGTGCCAGCAGCTTCCGGGACGCTAATGAAAAACTGTTTTTT. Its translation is CASSFRDANEKLFF.

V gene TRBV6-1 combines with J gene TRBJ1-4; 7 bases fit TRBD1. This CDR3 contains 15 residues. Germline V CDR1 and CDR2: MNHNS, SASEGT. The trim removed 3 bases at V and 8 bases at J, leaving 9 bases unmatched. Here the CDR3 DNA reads TGTGCCAGCAGTGAGGGGGACAGAGTAGGAGAAAAACTGTTTTTT. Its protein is CASSEGDRVGEKLFF.

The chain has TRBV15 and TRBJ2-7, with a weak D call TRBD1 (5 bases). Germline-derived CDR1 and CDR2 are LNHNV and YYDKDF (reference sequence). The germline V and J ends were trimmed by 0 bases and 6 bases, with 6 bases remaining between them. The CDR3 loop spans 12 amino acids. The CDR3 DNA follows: TGTGCCACCAGCAGAGATAGGGGCGAGCAGTACTTC. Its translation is CATSRDRGEQYF.

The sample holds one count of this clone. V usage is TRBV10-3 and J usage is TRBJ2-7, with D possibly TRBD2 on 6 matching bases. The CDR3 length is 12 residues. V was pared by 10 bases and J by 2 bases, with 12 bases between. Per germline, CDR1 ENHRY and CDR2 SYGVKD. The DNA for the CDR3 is TGTGCCACTGGGACTGTGGCCTACGAGCAGTACTTC. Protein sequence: CATGTVAYEQYF.

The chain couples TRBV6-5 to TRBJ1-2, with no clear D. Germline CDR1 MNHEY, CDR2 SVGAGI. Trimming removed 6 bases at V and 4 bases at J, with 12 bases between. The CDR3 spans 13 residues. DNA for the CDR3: TGTGCCAGCAGAGGAAATTTGGGCTATGGCTACACCTTC. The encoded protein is CASRGNLGYGYTF.

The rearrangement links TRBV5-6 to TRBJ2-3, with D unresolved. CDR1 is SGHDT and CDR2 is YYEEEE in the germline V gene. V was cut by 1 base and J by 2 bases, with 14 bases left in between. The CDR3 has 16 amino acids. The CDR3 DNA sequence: TGTGCCAGCAGCTTGCCGACGGACCCGTACACAGATACGCAGTATTTT. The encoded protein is CASSLPTDPYTDTQYF.

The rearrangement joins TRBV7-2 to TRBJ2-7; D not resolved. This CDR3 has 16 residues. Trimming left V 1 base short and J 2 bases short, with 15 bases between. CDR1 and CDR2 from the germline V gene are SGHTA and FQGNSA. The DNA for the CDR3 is TGTGCCAGCAGCTTAGGATCCCAAACTACGACCTACGAGCAGTACTTC. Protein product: CASSLGSQTTTYEQYF.

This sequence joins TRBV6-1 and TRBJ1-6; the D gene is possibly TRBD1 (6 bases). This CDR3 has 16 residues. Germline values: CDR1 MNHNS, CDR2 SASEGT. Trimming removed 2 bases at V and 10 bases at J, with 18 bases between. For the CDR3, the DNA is TGTGCCAGCAGTGAAATGATGGGCAGGGGAAGCTCACCCCTCCACTTT. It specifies CASSEMMGRGSSPLHF.

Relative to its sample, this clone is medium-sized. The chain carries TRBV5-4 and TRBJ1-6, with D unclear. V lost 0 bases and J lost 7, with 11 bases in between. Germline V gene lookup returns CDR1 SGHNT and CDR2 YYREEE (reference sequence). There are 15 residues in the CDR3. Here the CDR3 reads CASSLVAGGNSPLHF. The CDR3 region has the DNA TGTGCCAGCAGCTTGGTTGCAGGCGGAAATTCACCCCTCCACTTT.

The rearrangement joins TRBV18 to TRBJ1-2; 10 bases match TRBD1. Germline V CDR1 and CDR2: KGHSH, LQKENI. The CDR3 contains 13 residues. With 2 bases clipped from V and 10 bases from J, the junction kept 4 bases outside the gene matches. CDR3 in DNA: TGTGCCAGCTCACCAGGACAGGGGGAGGCCTACACCTTC. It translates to CASSPGQGEAYTF.

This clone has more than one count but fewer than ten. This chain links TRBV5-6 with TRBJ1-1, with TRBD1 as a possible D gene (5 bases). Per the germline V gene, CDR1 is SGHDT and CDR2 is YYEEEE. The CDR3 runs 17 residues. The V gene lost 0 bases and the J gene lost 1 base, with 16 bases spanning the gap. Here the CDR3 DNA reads TGTGCCAGCAGCTTGGTCGGAGGGGCCAGGGAGAACACTGAAGCTTTCTTT. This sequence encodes CASSLVGGARENTEAFF. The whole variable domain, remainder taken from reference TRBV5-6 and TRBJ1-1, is DAGVTQSPTHLIKTRGQQVTLRCSPKSGHDTVSWYQQALGQGPQFIFQYYEEEERQRGNFPDRFSGHQFPNYSSELNVNALLLGDSALYLCASSLVGGARENTEAFFGQGTRLTVV.

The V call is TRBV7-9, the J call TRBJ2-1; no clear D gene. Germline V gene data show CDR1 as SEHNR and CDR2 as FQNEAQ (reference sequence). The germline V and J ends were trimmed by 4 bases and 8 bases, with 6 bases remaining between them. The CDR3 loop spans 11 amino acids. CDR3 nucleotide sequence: TGTGCCAGCAGCTGGGCGGATGAGCAGTTCTTC. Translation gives CASSWADEQFF. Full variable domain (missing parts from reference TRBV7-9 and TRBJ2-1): DTGVSQNPRHKITKRGQNVTFRCDPISEHNRLYWYRQTLGQGPEFLTYFQNEAQLEKSRLLSDRFSAERPKGSFSTLEIQRTEQGDSAMYLCASSWADEQFFGPGTRLTVL.

The CDR3 region is CSVNSAGGTETQYF. CDR3 coding DNA: TGCAGCGTTAACTCAGCGGGAGGGACAGAGACCCAGTACTTC. The rearrangement links TRBV29-1 to TRBJ2-5; 10 bases map to TRBD2. After removal of 5 bases from V and 4 bases from J, the junction contained 7 bases not matched to a gene. The CDR3 length is 14 residues. CDR1 is SQVTM, CDR2 ANQGSEA, per germline.

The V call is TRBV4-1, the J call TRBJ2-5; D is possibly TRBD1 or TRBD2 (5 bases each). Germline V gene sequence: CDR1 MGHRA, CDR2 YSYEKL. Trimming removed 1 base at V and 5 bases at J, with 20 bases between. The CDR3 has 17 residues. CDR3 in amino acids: CASSQVPGRDQTETQYF. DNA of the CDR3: TGCGCCAGCAGCCAAGTCCCGGGACGGGACCAAACGGAGACCCAGTACTTC.

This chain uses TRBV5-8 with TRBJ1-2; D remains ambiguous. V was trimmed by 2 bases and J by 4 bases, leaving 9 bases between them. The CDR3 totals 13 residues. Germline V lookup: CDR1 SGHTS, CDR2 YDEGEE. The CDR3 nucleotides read TGTGCCAGCAGCTTTCGATGGACCTATGGCTACACCTTC. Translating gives CASSFRWTYGYTF.

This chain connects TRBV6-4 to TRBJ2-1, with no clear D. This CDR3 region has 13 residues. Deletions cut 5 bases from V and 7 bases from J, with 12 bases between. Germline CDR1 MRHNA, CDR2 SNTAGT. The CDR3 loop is CASSHEIENEQFF. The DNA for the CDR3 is TGTGCCAGCAGTCACGAAATTGAAAATGAGCAGTTCTTC.

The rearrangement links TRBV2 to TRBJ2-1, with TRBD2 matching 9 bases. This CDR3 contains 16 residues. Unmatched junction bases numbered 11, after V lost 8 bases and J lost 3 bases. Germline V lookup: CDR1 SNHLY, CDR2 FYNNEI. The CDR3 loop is CASGLVAGAVYNEQFF. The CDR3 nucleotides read TGTGCCAGCGGGTTGGTAGCGGGGGCCGTCTACAATGAGCAGTTCTTC.

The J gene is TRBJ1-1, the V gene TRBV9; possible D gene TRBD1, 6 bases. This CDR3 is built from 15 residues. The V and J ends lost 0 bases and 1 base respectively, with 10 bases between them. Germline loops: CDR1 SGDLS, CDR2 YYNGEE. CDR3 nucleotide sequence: TGTGCCAGCAGCGTAGGGTGGGGGGCGAACACTGAAGCTTTCTTT. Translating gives CASSVGWGANTEAFF.

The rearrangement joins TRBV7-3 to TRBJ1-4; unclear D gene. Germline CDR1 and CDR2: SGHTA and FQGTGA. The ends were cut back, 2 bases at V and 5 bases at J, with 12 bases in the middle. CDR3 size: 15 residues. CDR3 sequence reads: CASSLGWAPNEKLFF. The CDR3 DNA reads TGTGCCAGCAGCTTAGGTTGGGCTCCGAATGAAAAACTGTTTTTT.

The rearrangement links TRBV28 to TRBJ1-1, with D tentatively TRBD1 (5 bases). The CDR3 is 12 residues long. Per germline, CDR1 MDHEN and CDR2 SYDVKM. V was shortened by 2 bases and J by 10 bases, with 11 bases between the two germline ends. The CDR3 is CASSLSPGRAFF. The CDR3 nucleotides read TGTGCCAGCAGTTTAAGTCCAGGGAGAGCTTTCTTT.

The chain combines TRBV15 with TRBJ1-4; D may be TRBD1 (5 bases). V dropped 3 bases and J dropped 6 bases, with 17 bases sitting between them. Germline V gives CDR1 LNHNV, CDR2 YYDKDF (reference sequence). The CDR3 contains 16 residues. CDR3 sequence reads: CATSSRDPVAHEKLFF. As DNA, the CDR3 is TGTGCCACCAGCAGCCGGGACCCAGTGGCCCATGAAAAACTGTTTTTT.

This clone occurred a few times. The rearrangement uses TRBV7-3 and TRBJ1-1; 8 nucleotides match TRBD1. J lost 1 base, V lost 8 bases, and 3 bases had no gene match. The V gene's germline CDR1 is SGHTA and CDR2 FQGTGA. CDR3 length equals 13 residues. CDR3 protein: CASATGGNTEAFF. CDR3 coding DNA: TGTGCCAGCGCTACAGGGGGGAACACTGAAGCTTTCTTT. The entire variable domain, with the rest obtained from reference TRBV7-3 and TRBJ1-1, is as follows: GAGVSQTPSNKVTEKGKYVELRCDPISGHTALYWYRQSLGQGPEFLIYFQGTGAADDSGLPNDRFFAVRPEGSVSTLKIQRTERGDSAVYLCASATGGNTEAFFGQGTRLTVV.

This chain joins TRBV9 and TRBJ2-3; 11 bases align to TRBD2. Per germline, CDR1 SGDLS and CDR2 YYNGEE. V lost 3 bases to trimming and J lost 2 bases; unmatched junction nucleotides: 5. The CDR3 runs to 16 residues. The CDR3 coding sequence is TGTGCCAGCAGCGCGAGACTAGCGGGACTCACAGATACGCAGTATTTT. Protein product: CASSARLAGLTDTQYF.

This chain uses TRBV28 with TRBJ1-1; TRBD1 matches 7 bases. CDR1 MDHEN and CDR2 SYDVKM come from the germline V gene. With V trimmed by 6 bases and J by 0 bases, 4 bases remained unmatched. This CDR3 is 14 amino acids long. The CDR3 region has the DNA TGTGCCAGCAGCTACAGGGGACTGAACACTGAAGCTTTCTTT. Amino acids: CASSYRGLNTEAFF.

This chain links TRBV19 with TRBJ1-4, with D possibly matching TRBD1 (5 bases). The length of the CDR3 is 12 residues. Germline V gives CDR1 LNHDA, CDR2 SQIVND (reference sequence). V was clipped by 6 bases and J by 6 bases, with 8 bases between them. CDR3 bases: TGTGCCAGTAGCCAGGGCTATGAAAAACTGTTTTTT. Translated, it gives CASSQGYEKLFF.

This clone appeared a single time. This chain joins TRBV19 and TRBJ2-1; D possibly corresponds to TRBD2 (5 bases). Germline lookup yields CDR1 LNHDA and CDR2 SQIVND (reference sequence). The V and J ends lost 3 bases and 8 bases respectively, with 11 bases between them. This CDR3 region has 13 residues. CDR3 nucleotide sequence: TGTGCCAGTAGTATGGGAGCGCGCGATGAGCAGTTCTTC. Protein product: CASSMGARDEQFF.